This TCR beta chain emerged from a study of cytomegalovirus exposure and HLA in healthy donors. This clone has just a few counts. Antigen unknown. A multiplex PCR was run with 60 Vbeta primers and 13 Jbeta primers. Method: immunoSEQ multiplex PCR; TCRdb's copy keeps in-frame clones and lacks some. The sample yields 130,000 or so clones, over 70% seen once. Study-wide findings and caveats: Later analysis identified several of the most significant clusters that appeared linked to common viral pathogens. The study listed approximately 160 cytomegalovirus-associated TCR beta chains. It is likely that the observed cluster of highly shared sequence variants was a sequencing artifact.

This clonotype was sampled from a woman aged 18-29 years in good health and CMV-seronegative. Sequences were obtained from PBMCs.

The CDR3 protein is CASSLIGRNTGELFF. The CDR3 nucleotides are TGTGCCAGCAGCCTTATCGGGAGAAACACCGGGGAGCTGTTTTTT. This chain connects TRBV5-4 to TRBJ2-2, with D possibly TRBD2 on 6 matching bases. Germline V lookup: CDR1 SGHNT, CDR2 YYREEE (reference sequence). Trimming removed 4 bases from V and 2 bases from J, with 12 bases in between. CDR3 length: 15 amino acids.